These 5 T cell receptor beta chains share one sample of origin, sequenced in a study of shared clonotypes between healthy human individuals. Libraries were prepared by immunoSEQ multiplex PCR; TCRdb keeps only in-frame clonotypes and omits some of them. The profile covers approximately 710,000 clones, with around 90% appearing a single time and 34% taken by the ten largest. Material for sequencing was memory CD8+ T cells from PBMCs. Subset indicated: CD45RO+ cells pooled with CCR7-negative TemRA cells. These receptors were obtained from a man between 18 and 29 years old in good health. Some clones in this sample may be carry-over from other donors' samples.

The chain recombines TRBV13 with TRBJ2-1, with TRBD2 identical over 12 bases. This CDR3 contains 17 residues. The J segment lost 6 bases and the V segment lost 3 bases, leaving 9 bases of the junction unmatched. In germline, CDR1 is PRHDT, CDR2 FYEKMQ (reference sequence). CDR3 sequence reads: CASSFRLAGEVGNEQFF. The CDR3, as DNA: TGTGCCAGCAGCTTTCGACTAGCGGGAGAAGTGGGCAATGAGCAGTTCTTC.

The CDR3 loop reads CASHAGTNTGELFF. The CDR3 DNA reads TGTGCCAGCCACGCGGGAACGAACACCGGGGAGCTGTTTTTT. The V call is TRBV13, the J call TRBJ2-2; tentative D call: TRBD2 (6 bases). V was shortened by 8 bases and J by 0 bases, with 10 bases between the two germline ends. CDR3 length: 14 residues. Per the germline V gene, CDR1 is PRHDT and CDR2 is FYEKMQ (reference sequence). Based on the CDR3 plus reference TRBV13 and TRBJ2-2, the full variable domain is AAGVIQSPRHLIKEKRETATLKCYPIPRHDTVYWYQQGPGQDPQFLISFYEKMQSDKGSIPDRFSAQQFSDYHSELNMSSLELGDSALYFCASHAGTNTGELFFGEGSRLTVL.

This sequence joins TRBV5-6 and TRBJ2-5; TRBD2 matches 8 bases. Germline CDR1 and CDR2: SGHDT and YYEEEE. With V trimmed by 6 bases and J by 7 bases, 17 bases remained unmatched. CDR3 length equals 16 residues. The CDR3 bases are TGTGCCAGCACCCAAGAATCGGGTTGGCTAGCGGGGACCCAGTACTTC. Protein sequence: CASTQESGWLAGTQYF. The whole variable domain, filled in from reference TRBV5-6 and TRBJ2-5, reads DAGVTQSPTHLIKTRGQQVTLRCSPKSGHDTVSWYQQALGQGPQFIFQYYEEEERQRGNFPDRFSGHQFPNYSSELNVNALLLGDSALYLCASTQESGWLAGTQYFGPGTRLLVL.

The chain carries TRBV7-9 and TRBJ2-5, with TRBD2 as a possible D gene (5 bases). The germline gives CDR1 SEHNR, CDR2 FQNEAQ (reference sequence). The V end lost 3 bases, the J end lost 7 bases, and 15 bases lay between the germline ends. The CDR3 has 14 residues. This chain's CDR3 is CASSFSGSRGTQYF. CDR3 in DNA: TGTGCCAGCAGCTTCTCGGGCAGCCGGGGGACCCAGTACTTC.

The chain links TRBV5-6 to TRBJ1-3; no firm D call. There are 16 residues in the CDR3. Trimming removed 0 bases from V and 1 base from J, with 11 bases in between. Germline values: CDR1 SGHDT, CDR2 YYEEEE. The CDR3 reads CASSLGGERSGNTIYF. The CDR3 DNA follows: TGTGCCAGCAGCTTGGGCGGGGAGCGGTCTGGAAACACCATATATTTT.